Given below is one T cell receptor beta chain in context. This specimen belongs to a study of blood T cell repertoires in COVID-19. On the study more broadly: T cells, B-cell-depleted T cells, or PBMCs provided the cDNA or gDNA that served as material.

With 1 base removed from V and 6 bases from J, the gap between germline ends came to 12 bases. Germline CDR1 reads SGHTA; CDR2 reads FQGTGA. The CDR3 has 14 residues. Profiling relied on immunoSEQ multiplex PCR, and the TCRdb table lists in-frame clones only, not all of them. The sample includes 50,000 to 70,000 clones, roughly 84% of them seen just once. Sequencing was performed on peripheral blood. This chain links TRBV7-3 with TRBJ1-2; weak D call: TRBD1 (5 bases). This receptor was obtained from a man aged 65 to 85 with active COVID-19. CDR3 sequence: CASSLSGGGNGYTF. The DNA of the CDR3 is TGTGCCAGCAGCTTAAGTGGGGGAGGAAATGGCTACACCTTC.